This T cell receptor beta chain is drawn from a study of vaccination and CD4 T cells after COVID-19. Looking at the study overall: Ranging from 14 to 241, the interval between dose two and post-vaccine sampling had a median of 72 days.

Treatment noted: approximately nine-day PBMC culture with coronavirus spike peptide pools or control peptides (ViraFEST assay). For this clonotype: The antigen remains undetermined.

The CDR3 spans 10 residues. V was pared by 7 bases and J by 8 bases, with 8 bases between. Germline CDR1 and CDR2: MDHEN and SYDVKM. Sequencing of the DNA from cultured CD4+ T cells was carried out with the Oncomine TCR Beta short-read assay. MiXCR was run by TCRdb on the PCR reads, yielding one entry per CDR3 protein. The sample includes about 11,000 distinct CDR3 sequences, over 20% of them seen just once. The chain carries TRBV28 and TRBJ1-1; no clear D. Sequences were derived from CD4+ T cells from blood, cultured in vitro, sampled after SARS-CoV-2 vaccination. This receptor was taken from a human donor who had recovered from COVID-19. The CDR3: CASNRAEAFF. The CDR3 coding sequence is TGTGCCAGCAACCGGGCGGAAGCTTTCTTT.